This T cell receptor (beta chain) was sequenced in a study of T cell responses to AZD1222 COVID-19 vaccine. Repertoires were generated with immunoSEQ multiplex PCR, while TCRdb's copy carries only in-frame clones and drops some. The table has 95,000 to 150,000 clones, around nine tenths seen once. Broader study findings: Epitopes outside B.1.351 and B.1.1.7 mutated regions reportedly drew nearly half of spike TCRs. Repertoire sampling occurred only after the peak T cell response.

Comments on this clone: Antigen specificity is unknown.

Germline assignment: CDR1 GTSNPN and CDR2 SVGIG (reference sequence). The CDR3 is 14 residues long. V lost 5 bases to trimming and J lost 4 bases, with 14 bases between them. The rearrangement joins TRBV30 to TRBJ1-4; D is perhaps TRBD1 (5 bases). The specimen was peripheral blood, collected on day 0 of AZD1222 vaccination. The source is an adult in good health. The DNA of the CDR3 is TGTGCCTGGGGCCCGGGACCGATTAATGAAAAACTGTTTTTT. Protein product: CAWGPGPINEKLFF.